A selection of T cell receptor beta chains follows, all from one sample in a study of blood T cells in healthy people across ages. From the 5' RACE reads, TCRdb called clonotypes with MiXCR, one entry per CDR3 protein. This sample has over a million distinct CDR3 sequences, with 40% to 45% found just once. The specimen sequenced was blood. These receptors all come from a young woman in good health. The CDR3 runs from the conserved cysteine through the conserved F or W. The D gene is left open where the match is weak. Size tells how often a clone was seen (once, few, many) or the class of an expanded clone, and some rows leave it out.

TRBV12-3/TRBV12-4,few,18,TRBJ1-4,TRBD1,CASSRRDRAWATNEKLFF,TGTGCCAGCAGTCGCCGGGACAGGGCCTGGGCAACTAATGAAAAACTGTTTTTT
TRBV10-1,few,14,TRBJ2-1,NA,CASSEPGVSNEQFF,TGCGCCAGCAGTGAGCCAGGGGTCTCAAATGAGCAGTTCTTC
TRBV4-3,NA,16,TRBJ1-2,NA,CASSQDRSLRGYGYTF,TGCGCCAGCAGCCAAGATCGAAGCCTCAGGGGCTATGGCTACACCTTC
TRBV5-1,NA,14,TRBJ2-5,NA,CASSFRGEGETQYF,TGCGCCAGCAGCTTTAGGGGAGAGGGGGAGACCCAGTACTTC
TRBV9,NA,16,TRBJ2-3,TRBD2,CASSVVSGRAEDTQYF,TGTGCCAGCAGCGTAGTTAGCGGGAGGGCAGAAGATACGCAGTATTTT
TRBV4-1,few,17,TRBJ2-7,TRBD2,CASSQSGAGGFSYEQYF,TGCGCCAGCAGCCAAAGCGGTGCGGGAGGTTTCTCCTACGAGCAGTACTTC
TRBV6-6,NA,15,TRBJ2-7,NA,CASSPGVARTYEQYF,TGTGCCAGCTCCCCCGGGGTAGCGCGTACCTACGAGCAGTACTTC
TRBV29-1,many,15,TRBJ2-1,NA,CSVEGRDHLANEQFF,TGCAGCGTTGAGGGCCGGGACCACTTGGCGAATGAGCAGTTCTTC
TRBV20-1,NA,14,TRBJ1-2,NA,CSARGYADNYGYTF,TGCAGTGCTAGAGGTTATGCAGATAACTATGGCTACACCTTC
TRBV6-5,NA,15,TRBJ2-3,NA,CASSSNDYSTDTQYF,TGTGCCAGCAGTTCCAATGACTATAGCACAGATACGCAGTATTTT
TRBV25-1,NA,13,TRBJ1-2,TRBD1,CASRGDSHYGYTF,TGTGCCAGCAGGGGGGACAGTCACTATGGCTACACCTTC
TRBV20-1,few,15,TRBJ1-2,NA,CSARSTGLLNYGYTF,TGCAGTGCTAGATCCACAGGTCTACTTAACTATGGCTACACCTTC
TRBV6-6,NA,16,TRBJ2-1,TRBD2,CASSYTSGGPPNEQFF,TGTGCCAGCAGTTACACCAGCGGGGGGCCTCCCAATGAGCAGTTCTTC
TRBV11-2,NA,16,TRBJ2-7,TRBD1,CASSLGRTGSSYEQYF,TGTGCCAGCAGCCTCGGTAGGACAGGGAGCTCCTACGAGCAGTACTTC
TRBV10-3,NA,16,TRBJ1-2,NA,CAISEPGSPSHYGYTF,TGTGCCATCAGTGAGCCAGGGAGTCCCTCCCACTATGGCTACACCTTC
TRBV6-2/TRBV6-3,NA,14,TRBJ2-7,TRBD2,CASTKLAGAYEQYF,TGTGCCAGCACCAAACTAGCGGGAGCCTACGAGCAGTACTTC
TRBV20-1,NA,13,TRBJ1-1,NA,CSASPVKNTEAFF,TGCAGTGCTAGTCCCGTTAAGAACACTGAAGCTTTCTTT
TRBV4-1,once,15,TRBJ2-6,NA,CTSSPVVSGANVLTF,TGCACCAGCAGCCCTGTTGTCTCTGGGGCCAACGTCCTGACTTTC
TRBV20-1,NA,13,TRBJ1-2,TRBD1,CSLRDRLNYGYTF,TGCAGTCTACGGGACAGGCTTAACTATGGCTACACCTTC
TRBV4-3,few,19,TRBJ2-3,TRBD1,CASSRGTGGSPSGTDTQYF,TGCGCCAGCAGCCGCGGGACAGGGGGGTCCCCTAGTGGCACAGATACGCAGTATTTT
TRBV5-1,few,15,TRBJ2-5,TRBD1,CASYRDRGIYETQYF,TGCGCCAGCTACCGGGACAGGGGGATCTATGAGACCCAGTACTTC
TRBV27,NA,14,TRBJ2-1,NA,CASSVIGIYNEQFF,TGTGCCAGCAGTGTTATAGGGATCTACAATGAGCAGTTCTTC
TRBV28,NA,13,TRBJ2-1,NA,CPSSSGGYNEQFF,TGTCCCAGCAGTTCAGGAGGTTACAATGAGCAGTTCTTC
TRBV10-3,NA,15,TRBJ2-7,TRBD2,CAISDGEGPFYEQYF,TGTGCCATCAGTGATGGGGAGGGGCCTTTCTACGAGCAGTACTTC
TRBV29-1,many,15,TRBJ2-1,TRBD2,CSVEEAGSSYNEQFF,TGCAGCGTTGAAGAAGCGGGAAGCTCCTACAATGAGCAGTTCTTC
TRBV28,NA,13,TRBJ1-3,NA,CASSGSWRNTIYF,TGTGCCAGCAGTGGCAGTTGGCGAAACACCATATATTTT
TRBV27,few,14,TRBJ2-4,NA,CASQAQGTPNIQYF,TGTGCCAGCCAAGCCCAGGGGACCCCAAACATTCAGTACTTC
TRBV20-1,NA,15,TRBJ2-1,TRBD1,CSARSTGGSYNEQFF,TGCAGTGCTAGAAGCACAGGGGGTTCCTACAATGAGCAGTTCTTC
TRBV20-1,NA,17,TRBJ2-2,NA,CSARSTRAARYTGELFF,TGCAGTGCTAGATCCACACGGGCGGCTCGGTACACCGGGGAGCTGTTTTTT
TRBV6-5,NA,16,TRBJ2-7,NA,CASSPFFAVLSYEQYF,TGTGCCAGCAGTCCCTTTTTTGCGGTGCTCTCCTACGAGCAGTACTTC
TRBV7-9,few,15,TRBJ1-4,NA,CASSLVEWVEEKLFF,TGTGCCAGCAGCTTAGTGGAGTGGGTTGAAGAAAAACTGTTTTTT
TRBV7-9,few,16,TRBJ2-7,TRBD1,CASSLYGTGVAYEQYF,TGTGCCAGCAGCTTATACGGGACAGGGGTGGCCTACGAGCAGTACTTC
TRBV20-1,NA,14,TRBJ2-7,NA,CSAGDLLVSYEQYF,TGCAGTGCTGGAGATCTTCTAGTCTCCTACGAGCAGTACTTC
TRBV6-1,few,13,TRBJ2-5,NA,CASTLALGETQYF,TGTGCCAGCACCCTAGCCCTGGGAGAGACCCAGTACTTC
TRBV20-1,few,16,TRBJ1-2,NA,CSARDGRDGANYGYTF,TGCAGTGCTAGAGACGGCCGGGACGGAGCTAACTATGGCTACACCTTC
TRBV7-2,NA,13,TRBJ1-1,NA,CASSFAETTEAFF,TGTGCCAGCAGCTTCGCGGAAACCACTGAAGCTTTCTTT
TRBV5-1,few,15,TRBJ2-3,NA,CASTAGGTSTDTQYF,TGCGCCAGCACCGCAGGCGGGACCAGCACAGATACGCAGTATTTT
TRBV7-8,NA,15,TRBJ2-1,TRBD2,CASSLDGGEYNEQFF,TGTGCCAGCAGCTTAGACGGGGGGGAATACAATGAGCAGTTCTTC
TRBV27,NA,15,TRBJ1-2,NA,CASSLTSTSLYGYTF,TGTGCCAGCAGCCTAACCTCCACCAGCCTTTATGGCTACACCTTC
TRBV4-1,few,14,TRBJ1-1,NA,CASSQDPGYSEAFF,TGCGCCAGCAGCCAAGATCCGGGCTACTCTGAAGCTTTCTTT
TRBV5-1,NA,14,TRBJ1-2,NA,CASSGDNHYYGYTF,TGCGCCAGCAGCGGAGACAACCACTACTATGGCTACACCTTC
TRBV20-1,NA,13,TRBJ1-2,TRBD1,CSASATGGYGYTF,TGCAGTGCTAGTGCTACAGGGGGCTATGGCTACACCTTC
TRBV7-2,few,13,TRBJ2-5,NA,CASSLTVAETQYF,TGTGCCAGCAGCCTAACAGTAGCAGAGACCCAGTACTTC
TRBV4-3,NA,12,TRBJ1-2,NA,CASSHPSGVSTF,TGCGCCAGCAGCCACCCATCGGGGGTATCCACCTTC
TRBV5-6,NA,16,TRBJ2-7,NA,CASSSTIAVDPREQYF,TGTGCCAGCAGCTCAACAATAGCGGTTGACCCTCGCGAGCAGTACTTC